The 2 T cell receptor beta chains listed next were all sequenced from one sample in a study of CD8 T cells in Susac syndrome. cDNA came from about 0.5 to 1 ug RNA primed by random hexamers. TCRdb processed the immunoSEQ multiplex PCR reads anew with MiXCR; each CDR3 protein has one entry. The sample holds some 170,000 distinct CDR3 sequences, just under 95% seen once. Sequenced material: CD4+ T cells from PBMCs. These receptors all stem from a human donor in good health.

This chain connects TRBV3-1 to TRBJ2-4; D ambiguous. Deletions cut 1 base from V and 5 bases from J, with 3 bases between. The V gene's germline CDR1 is LGHDT and CDR2 YNNKEL (reference sequence). CDR3 length: 12 residues. CDR3 DNA sequence: TGTGCCAGCAGCCAAGTCGAAAACATTCAGTACTTC. It specifies CASSQVENIQYF. The complete variable domain, with remaining parts taken from reference TRBV3-1 and TRBJ2-4, reads DTAVSQTPKYLVTQMGNDKSIKCEQNLGHDTMYWYKQDSKKFLKIMFSYNNKELIINETVPNRFSPKSPDKAHLNLHINSLELGDSAVYFCASSQVENIQYFGAGTRLSVL.

The gene calls are TRBV15 and TRBJ2-3; D is ambiguous. With 0 bases removed from V and 2 bases from J, the gap between germline ends came to 9 bases. CDR3 length: 15 residues. Germline values: CDR1 LNHNV, CDR2 YYDKDF (reference sequence). The CDR3 coding sequence is TGTGCCACCAGCAGAGATCCGGATATCACAGATACGCAGTATTTT. Residues: CATSRDPDITDTQYF.